The TCR beta chain described here comes from a study of tumor-infiltrating lymphocytes in primary liver carcinoma. Study in general: Productive TCRbeta reads per sample were roughly 3.5 to 7.5 million, not differing by tissue.

Notes on this clonotype: Since a much larger clone is just one base distant, this may be a read error.

From unsorted bulk tissue weighing about 20-32 mg, DNA and RNA were co-extracted. The V gene's germline CDR1 is MDHEN and CDR2 SYDVKM. The CDR3 covers 14 residues. Total RNA (around 500 ng) served as template for TCR beta cDNA synthesis primed by a constant-region primer. Sequencing libraries for TCR beta derived from three nested multiplex PCR rounds that used slightly modified ARM-PCR. The first two PCR rounds, nine to ten cycles each, used TRBV1-TRBV30 forward primers and a C-beta reverse primer. TCRdb used MiXCR to reprocess the multiplex PCR reads, holding one entry per CDR3 protein. The table lists almost 45,000 distinct CDR3 sequences, 60% to 80% of them singletons.

The TCR originated in a woman aged 25 to 39 with primary liver carcinoma and hepatitis B virus infection. This chain connects TRBV28 to TRBJ2-6, with D tentatively TRBD1 or TRBD2 (5 bases each). The sample was tumor-adjacent normal liver tissue. For the CDR3, the DNA is TGTGCCAGCAGGTCGACCTCCGGGGCCAACGCCCTGACTTTC. Its translation is CASRSTSGANALTF.